This record concerns one T cell receptor (beta chain) sequence. Germline assignment: CDR1 DFQATT and CDR2 SNEGSKA (reference sequence). V lost 0 bases and J 0 bases, leaving 9 bases between the germline ends. The CDR3 extends over 15 amino acids. Reverse transcription used 0.5 to 1 ug RNA and random hexamers. immunoSEQ multiplex PCR amplified TCR beta CDR3 across 54 Vbeta, 13 Jbeta. TCRdb processed the immunoSEQ multiplex PCR reads anew with MiXCR; each CDR3 protein has one entry. The sample has about 110,000 distinct CDR3 sequences; around 94% are singletons. Sequencing targeted TCR beta in blood CD8+ and CD4+ T cells. The patients with Susac syndrome were individuals who fulfilled the recently defined diagnostic criteria for disease that was either definite or probable. This entry comes from a study of CD8 T cells in Susac syndrome.

This clonotype was sampled from a human donor with Susac syndrome. The V and J genes are TRBV20-1 and TRBJ2-4; no firm D call. Sequences were obtained from CD8+ T cells from PBMCs. For the CDR3, the DNA is TGCAGTGCTAGAGATGTACTGGGAGCCAAAAACATTCAGTACTTC. Encoded protein: CSARDVLGAKNIQYF.